A selection of T cell receptor beta chains follows, all from one sample in a study of blood T cell repertoires in COVID-19. Some clones are missing from TCRdb's copy, which holds only in-frame ones; the method was immunoSEQ multiplex PCR. The repertoire has hundreds of thousands of clones, 85% to 90% of them found once; the top ten carry 0.2% to 0.3%. The sequenced material came from peripheral blood. The receptors were sampled from a woman aged 18-29 years with acute or convalescent COVID-19. The CDR3 runs from the conserved cysteine through the conserved F or W. D genes are given only for firm matches. Not all rows give a size; the values are once, few, many and, for expanded clones, a class.

d_call cdr3_length clone_size j_call v_call cdr3_aa cdr3_nt
TRBD1 14 many TRBJ2-5 TRBV6-2/TRBV6-3 CASSPGTGVETQYF TGTGCCAGCAGCCCCGGAACAGGGGTGGAGACCCAGTACTTC
- 11 - TRBJ1-2 TRBV6-5 CASSKAGGYTF TGTGCCAGCAGCAAGGCGGGTGGCTACACCTTC
TRBD1 14 - TRBJ1-2 TRBV7-2 CASSSTGTDYGYTF TGTGCCAGCAGCTCAACCGGGACAGACTATGGCTACACCTTC
- 10 - TRBJ2-5 TRBV20-1 CSARGETQYF TGCAGTGCGCGGGGAGAGACCCAGTACTTC
- 14 - TRBJ1-1 TRBV3-1/TRBV3-2 CASSSRGGDTEAFF TGTGCCAGCAGCTCGAGGGGAGGGGACACTGAAGCTTTCTTT
- 14 - TRBJ1-6 TRBV5-1 CASSLPGYNSPLHF TGCGCCAGCAGCTTGCCGGGCTATAATTCACCCCTCCACTTT
- 15 - TRBJ2-1 TRBV28 CASSPAASSYNEQFF TGTGCCAGTAGTCCAGCGGCTAGCTCCTACAATGAGCAGTTCTTC
TRBD2 16 - TRBJ2-3 TRBV19 CASSLPSGGYTDTQYF TGTGCCAGTAGTCTACCTAGCGGGGGTTACACAGATACGCAGTATTTT
- 13 once TRBJ1-2 TRBV28 CATLRGGNYGYTF TGTGCCACCTTAAGGGGGGGTAACTATGGCTACACCTTC
TRBD1 13 - TRBJ2-5 TRBV30 CAWRDRGQETQYF TGTGCCTGGAGAGACAGGGGGCAGGAGACCCAGTACTTC
TRBD1 12 - TRBJ1-1 TRBV27 CASSGTGTEAFF TGTGCCAGCAGCGGGACAGGGACTGAAGCTTTCTTT
TRBD2 16 - TRBJ2-1 TRBV4-3 CASSPTQAGAPNEQFF TGCGCCAGCAGCCCAACTCAAGCGGGGGCCCCCAATGAGCAGTTCTTC
- 14 - TRBJ1-3 TRBV19 CATNRQGSGNTIYF TGTGCCACTAATCGGCAGGGCTCTGGAAACACCATATATTTT
- 13 - TRBJ1-2 TRBV5-1 CASSLVAGPGYTF TGCGCCAGCAGCTTGGTTGCAGGGCCTGGCTACACCTTC
- 15 - TRBJ2-3 TRBV9 CASSVIGQNTDTQYF TGTGCCAGCAGCGTAATTGGACAGAACACAGATACGCAGTATTTT
- 16 - TRBJ1-4 TRBV27 CASSLYRTVSNEKLFF TGTGCCAGCAGTTTATACCGAACAGTCTCTAATGAAAAACTGTTTTTT
TRBD2 15 - TRBJ2-1 TRBV7-8 CASSDEASGYNEQFF TGTGCCAGCAGCGACGAGGCTAGCGGGTACAATGAGCAGTTCTTC
- 14 - TRBJ1-2 TRBV28 CASSLPPAGDGYTF TGTGCCAGCAGTTTGCCCCCGGCGGGTGATGGCTACACCTTC
TRBD1 13 - TRBJ2-7 TRBV19 CASSPGQGDEQYF TGTGCCAGTAGTCCGGGACAGGGAGACGAGCAGTACTTC
- 15 - TRBJ2-1 TRBV19 CASFSGLSSYNEQFF TGTGCCAGTTTCAGCGGACTAAGCTCCTACAATGAGCAGTTCTTC
- 13 - TRBJ2-7 TRBV5-5 CASSRDSQYEQYF TGTGCCAGCAGCCGAGACAGCCAATACGAGCAGTACTTC
- 16 - TRBJ1-4 TRBV6-5 CASSFLGEATNEKLFF TGTGCCAGCAGTTTTCTAGGAGAAGCAACTAATGAAAAACTGTTTTTT
TRBD1 16 once TRBJ2-3 TRBV5-6 CASSLLDRVETDTQYF TGTGCCAGCAGCTTGCTTGACAGGGTCGAAACAGATACGCAGTATTTT
- 11 once TRBJ2-3 TRBV5-8 CASSLRDTQYF TGTGCCAGCAGCTTACGGGATACGCAGTATTTT
- 15 - TRBJ1-4 TRBV15 CATSRDAGDGEKLFF TGTGCCACCAGCAGAGATGCGGGGGACGGTGAAAAACTGTTTTTT
TRBD2 18 - TRBJ2-7 TRBV30 CAWSCPHLGGGLSYEQYF TGTGCCTGGAGTTGTCCCCACCTGGGCGGGGGACTCTCCTACGAGCAGTACTTC
TRBD1 13 - TRBJ1-2 TRBV5-8 CASSPTDRVGYTF TGTGCCAGCAGCCCCACGGACAGGGTCGGCTACACCTTC
- 15 - TRBJ1-4 TRBV7-2 CASSLGLGGGEKLFF TGTGCCAGCAGCTTAGGGCTGGGAGGAGGCGAAAAACTGTTTTTT
TRBD1 16 once TRBJ1-4 TRBV3-1/TRBV3-2 CASSQDATGEGEKLFF TGTGCCAGCAGCCAAGATGCGACAGGGGAAGGCGAAAAACTGTTTTTT
TRBD1 15 - TRBJ1-2 TRBV7-2 CASSSWPGQGASYTF TGTGCCAGCAGCTCGTGGCCGGGACAGGGGGCAAGCTACACCTTC
- 12 once TRBJ1-2 TRBV6-5 CASSPGFYGYTF TGTGCCAGCAGTCCGGGGTTCTATGGCTACACCTTC
TRBD1 15 - TRBJ1-2 TRBV10-3 CAITPTGEGNYGYTF TGTGCCATCACACCGACAGGGGAGGGTAACTATGGCTACACCTTC
- 12 once TRBJ1-2 TRBV3-1/TRBV3-2 CASSQVGGDSRF TGTGCCAGCAGCCAAGTCGGCGGGGACTCACGCTTC
TRBD1 14 - TRBJ1-2 TRBV19 CASKGDRGLYGYTF TGTGCCAGTAAGGGGGACAGGGGCCTCTATGGCTACACCTTC
TRBD1 17 once TRBJ1-1 TRBV6-2/TRBV6-3 CASSQDERTGPTTEAFF TGTGCCAGCAGCCAAGACGAGAGGACAGGGCCTACCACTGAAGCTTTCTTT
TRBD1 15 few TRBJ1-4 TRBV11-2 CASSLGDRGNEKLFF TGTGCCAGCAGCTTAGGGGACAGGGGCAATGAAAAACTGTTTTTT
TRBD1 17 - TRBJ1-1 TRBV11-2 CASSSGQGAFLRTEAFF TGTGCCAGCAGCTCAGGACAGGGGGCCTTCTTGAGGACTGAAGCTTTCTTT
- 15 - TRBJ1-3 TRBV7-3 CASSLSGSSGNTIYF TGTGCCAGCAGCTTATCCGGGAGCTCTGGAAACACCATATATTTT
TRBD1 15 - TRBJ2-2 TRBV27 CASRHQGAIPGELFF TGTGCCAGCAGACATCAGGGGGCGATCCCCGGGGAGCTGTTTTTT
TRBD1 14 - TRBJ1-5 TRBV19 CASSTPRQGQPQHF TGTGCCAGTAGTACCCCCCGACAGGGTCAGCCCCAGCATTTT
TRBD2 15 once TRBJ2-7 TRBV5-1 CASSKTGGASYEQYF TGCGCCAGCAGCAAAACCGGGGGGGCGTCCTACGAGCAGTACTTC
- 16 - TRBJ1-2 TRBV27 CASSRSIGEGAYGYTF TGTGCCAGCAGCCGCTCTATTGGGGAGGGAGCCTATGGCTACACCTTC
- 13 - TRBJ2-1 TRBV6-2/TRBV6-3 CASSYAVYNEQFF TGTGCCAGCAGTTACGCGGTTTACAATGAGCAGTTCTTC
TRBD2 15 - TRBJ2-7 TRBV7-2 CASSSPRRGGYEQYF TGTGCCAGCAGCTCCCCTCGGCGGGGAGGGTACGAGCAGTACTTC
- 14 few TRBJ2-2 TRBV29-1 CSVGGFANTGELFF TGCAGCGTTGGCGGGTTCGCGAACACCGGGGAGCTGTTTTTT
TRBD1 14 - TRBJ2-7 TRBV4-1 CASSHDRGRYEQYF TGCGCCAGCAGCCATGACAGGGGACGGTACGAGCAGTACTTC
- 16 - TRBJ1-1 TRBV21-1 CASSRRQGALNTEAFF TGTGCCAGCAGCCGACGACAGGGGGCCCTGAACACTGAAGCTTTCTTT
TRBD1 13 - TRBJ1-2 TRBV5-4 CASSQGQGDGYTF TGTGCCAGCAGCCAGGGACAGGGGGATGGCTACACCTTC
- 11 - TRBJ2-3 TRBV6-2/TRBV6-3 CASSYPDTQYF TGTGCCAGCAGTTACCCGGATACGCAGTATTTT